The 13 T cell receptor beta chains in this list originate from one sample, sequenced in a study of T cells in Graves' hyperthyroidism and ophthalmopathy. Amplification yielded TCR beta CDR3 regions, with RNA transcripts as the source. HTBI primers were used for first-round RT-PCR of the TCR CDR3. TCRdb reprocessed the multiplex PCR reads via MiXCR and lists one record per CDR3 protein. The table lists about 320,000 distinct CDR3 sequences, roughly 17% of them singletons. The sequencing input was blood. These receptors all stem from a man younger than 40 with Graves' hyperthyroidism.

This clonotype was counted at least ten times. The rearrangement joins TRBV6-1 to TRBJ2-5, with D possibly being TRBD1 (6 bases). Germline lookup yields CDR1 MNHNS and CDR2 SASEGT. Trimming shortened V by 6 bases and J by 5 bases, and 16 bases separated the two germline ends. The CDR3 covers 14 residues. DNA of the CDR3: TGTGCCAGCAGCCCCTTCGCGAGGGGGGAGACCCAGTACTTC. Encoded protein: CASSPFARGETQYF.

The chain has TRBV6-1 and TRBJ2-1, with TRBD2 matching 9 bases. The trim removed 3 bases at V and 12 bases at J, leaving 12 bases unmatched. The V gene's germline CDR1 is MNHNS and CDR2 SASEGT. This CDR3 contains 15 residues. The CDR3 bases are TGTGCCAGCAGTGACATAATAGCGGGAGCGCCCCGGCAGTTCTTC. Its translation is CASSDIIAGAPRQFF.

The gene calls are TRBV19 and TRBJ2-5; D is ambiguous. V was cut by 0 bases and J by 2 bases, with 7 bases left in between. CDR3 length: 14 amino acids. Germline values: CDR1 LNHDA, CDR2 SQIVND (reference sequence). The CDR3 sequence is CASSIDQGQETQYF. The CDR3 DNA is TGTGCCAGTAGTATAGATCAAGGACAAGAGACCCAGTACTTC.

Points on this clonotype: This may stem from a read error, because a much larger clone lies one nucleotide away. The CDR3 region has the DNA TGTGCCAGCAACCTACAGGGTCGCGGCTACACCTTC. Its protein product is CASNLQGRGYTF. The chain has TRBV7-2 and TRBJ1-2, with a possible D match to TRBD1 (6 bases). The CDR3 is 12 amino acids. Germline V gene lookup returns CDR1 SGHTA and CDR2 FQGNSA. V lost 7 bases and J 8 bases, leaving 14 bases between the germline ends.

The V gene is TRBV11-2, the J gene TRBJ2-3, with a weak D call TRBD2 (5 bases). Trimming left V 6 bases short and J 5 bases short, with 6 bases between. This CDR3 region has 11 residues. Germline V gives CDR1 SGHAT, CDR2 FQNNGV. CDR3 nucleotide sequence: TGTGCCAGCAGGGCGGGAGATACGCAGTATTTT. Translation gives CASRAGDTQYF.

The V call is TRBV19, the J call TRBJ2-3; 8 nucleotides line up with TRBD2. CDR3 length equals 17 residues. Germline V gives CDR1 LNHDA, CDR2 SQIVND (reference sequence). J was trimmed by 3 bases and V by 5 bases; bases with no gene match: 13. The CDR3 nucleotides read TGTGCCAGTAGTCCCCGGGGGAGCGGGAGAGGGACAGATACGCAGTATTTT. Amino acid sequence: CASSPRGSGRGTDTQYF.

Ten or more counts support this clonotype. The CDR3 spells CSAREMWGRNGTEAFF. The CDR3 bases are TGCAGTGCTAGAGAGATGTGGGGCCGGAATGGAACTGAAGCTTTCTTT. The rearrangement uses TRBV20-1 and TRBJ1-1; possible D gene TRBD1, 5 bases. Germline V CDR1 and CDR2: DFQATT, SNEGSKA (reference sequence). The CDR3 length is 16 residues. V lost 0 bases and J 5 bases, leaving 19 bases between the germline ends.

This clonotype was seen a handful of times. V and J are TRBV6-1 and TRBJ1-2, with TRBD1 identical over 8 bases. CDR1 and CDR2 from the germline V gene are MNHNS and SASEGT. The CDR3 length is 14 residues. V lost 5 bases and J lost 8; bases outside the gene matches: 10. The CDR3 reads CASSYLGQGAGYTF. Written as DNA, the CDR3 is TGTGCCAGCAGTTATCTTGGACAGGGAGCCGGCTACACCTTC.

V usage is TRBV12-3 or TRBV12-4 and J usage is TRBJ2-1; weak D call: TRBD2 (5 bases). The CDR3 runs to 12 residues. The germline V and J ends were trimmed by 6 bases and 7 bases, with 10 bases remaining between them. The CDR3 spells CASSYTRNEQFF. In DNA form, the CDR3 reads TGTGCCAGCAGCTATACTAGAAATGAGCAGTTCTTC.

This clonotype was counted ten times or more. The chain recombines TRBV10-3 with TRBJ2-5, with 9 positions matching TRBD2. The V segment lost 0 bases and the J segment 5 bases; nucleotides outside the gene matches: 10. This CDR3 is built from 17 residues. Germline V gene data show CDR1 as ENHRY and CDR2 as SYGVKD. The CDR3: CAISESTVSGGKETQYF. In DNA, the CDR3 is TGTGCCATCAGTGAGTCGACGGTTAGCGGGGGCAAGGAGACCCAGTACTTC.

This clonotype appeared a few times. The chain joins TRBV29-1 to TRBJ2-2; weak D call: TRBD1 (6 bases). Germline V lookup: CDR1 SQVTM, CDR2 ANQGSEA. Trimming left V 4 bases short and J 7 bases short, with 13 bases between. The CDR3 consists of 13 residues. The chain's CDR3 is CSVGTGMVGELFF. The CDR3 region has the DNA TGCAGCGTTGGAACAGGGATGGTCGGGGAGCTGTTTTTT.

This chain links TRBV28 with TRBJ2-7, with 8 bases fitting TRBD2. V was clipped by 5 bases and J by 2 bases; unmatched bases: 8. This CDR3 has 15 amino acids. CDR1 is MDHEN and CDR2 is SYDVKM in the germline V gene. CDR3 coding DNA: TGTGCCAGCAGTCATACTAGCGGAAATGCCTACGAGCAGTACTTC. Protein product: CASSHTSGNAYEQYF.

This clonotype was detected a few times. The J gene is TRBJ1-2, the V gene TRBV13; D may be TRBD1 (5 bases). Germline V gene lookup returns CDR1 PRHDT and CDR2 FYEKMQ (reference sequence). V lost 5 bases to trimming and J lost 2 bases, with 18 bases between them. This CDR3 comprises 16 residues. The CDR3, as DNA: TGTGCCAGCAGCACCCGTCGGGTTGGGGCAAACTATGGCTACACCTTC. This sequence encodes CASSTRRVGANYGYTF.